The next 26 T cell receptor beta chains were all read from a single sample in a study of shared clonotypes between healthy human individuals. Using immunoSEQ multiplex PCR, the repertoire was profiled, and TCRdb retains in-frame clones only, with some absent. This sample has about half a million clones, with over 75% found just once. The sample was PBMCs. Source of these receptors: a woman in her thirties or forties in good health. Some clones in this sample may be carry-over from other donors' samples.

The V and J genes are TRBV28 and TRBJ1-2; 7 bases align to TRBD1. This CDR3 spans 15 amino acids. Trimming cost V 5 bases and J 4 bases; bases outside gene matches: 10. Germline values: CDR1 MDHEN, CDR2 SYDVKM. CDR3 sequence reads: CASSPRGRDSYGYTF. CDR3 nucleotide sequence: TGTGCCAGCAGTCCCCGGGGTCGGGACAGCTATGGCTACACCTTC.

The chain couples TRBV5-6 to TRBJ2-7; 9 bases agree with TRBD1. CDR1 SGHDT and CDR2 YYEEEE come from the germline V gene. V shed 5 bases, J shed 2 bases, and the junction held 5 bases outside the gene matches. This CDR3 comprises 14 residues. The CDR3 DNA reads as TGTGCCAGCAGTAAGGACAGGGGTACCTACGAGCAGTACTTC. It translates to CASSKDRGTYEQYF.

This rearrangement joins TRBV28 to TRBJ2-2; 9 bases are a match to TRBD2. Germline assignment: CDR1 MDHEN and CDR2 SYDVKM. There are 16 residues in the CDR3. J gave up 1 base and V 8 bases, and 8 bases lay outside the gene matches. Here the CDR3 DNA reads TGTGCCAGCTCCCGGCAACTAGCGGGGAACACCGGGGAGCTGTTTTTT. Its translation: CASSRQLAGNTGELFF.

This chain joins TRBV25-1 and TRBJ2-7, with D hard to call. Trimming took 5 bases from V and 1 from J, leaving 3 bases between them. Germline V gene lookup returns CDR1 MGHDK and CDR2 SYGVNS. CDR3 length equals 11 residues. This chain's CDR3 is CASSPSYEQYF. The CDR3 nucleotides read TGTGCCAGCAGTCCTTCCTACGAGCAGTACTTC.

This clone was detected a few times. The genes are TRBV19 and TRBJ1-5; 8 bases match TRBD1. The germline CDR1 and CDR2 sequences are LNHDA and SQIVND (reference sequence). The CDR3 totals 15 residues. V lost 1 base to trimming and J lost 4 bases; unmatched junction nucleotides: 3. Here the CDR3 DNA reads TGTGCCAGTAGTATAGGTCGACAGGGGAATCAGCCCCAGCATTTT. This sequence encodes CASSIGRQGNQPQHF.

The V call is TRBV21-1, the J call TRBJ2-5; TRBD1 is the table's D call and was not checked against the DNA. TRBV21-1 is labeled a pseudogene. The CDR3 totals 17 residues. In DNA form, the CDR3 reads TGTGCCAGCACCTTGATTAGGACAGCGAAGTCGGGGGAGACCCAGTACTTC. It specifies CASTLIRTAKSGETQYF.

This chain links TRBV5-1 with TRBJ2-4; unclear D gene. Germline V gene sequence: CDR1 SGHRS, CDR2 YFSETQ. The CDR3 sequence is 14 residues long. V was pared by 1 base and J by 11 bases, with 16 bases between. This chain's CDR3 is CASSLSAQPSVQYF. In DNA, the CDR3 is TGCGCCAGCAGCTTGTCGGCCCAGCCCAGCGTTCAGTACTTC.

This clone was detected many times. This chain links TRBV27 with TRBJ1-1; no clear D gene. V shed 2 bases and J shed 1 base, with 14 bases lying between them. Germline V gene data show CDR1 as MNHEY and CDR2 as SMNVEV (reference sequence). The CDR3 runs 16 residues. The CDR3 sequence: CASSLLLGRPNTEAFF. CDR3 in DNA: TGTGCCAGCAGTTTACTCCTAGGACGGCCGAACACTGAAGCTTTCTTT.

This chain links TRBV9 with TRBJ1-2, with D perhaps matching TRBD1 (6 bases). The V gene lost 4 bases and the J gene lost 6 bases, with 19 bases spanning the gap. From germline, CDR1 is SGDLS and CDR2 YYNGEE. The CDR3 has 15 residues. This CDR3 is CASSLQPGTQHGYTF. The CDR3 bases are TGTGCCAGCAGCCTACAACCCGGGACACAACATGGCTACACCTTC.

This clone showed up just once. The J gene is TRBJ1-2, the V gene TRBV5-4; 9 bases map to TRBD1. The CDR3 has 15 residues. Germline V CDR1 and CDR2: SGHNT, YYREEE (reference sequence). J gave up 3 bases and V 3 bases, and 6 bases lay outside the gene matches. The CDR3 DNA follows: TGTGCCAGCAGCTCCCGGACAGGGGAGCACTATGGCTACACCTTC. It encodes CASSSRTGEHYGYTF. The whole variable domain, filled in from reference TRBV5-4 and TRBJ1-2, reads ETGVTQSPTHLIKTRGQQVTLRCSSQSGHNTVSWYQQALGQGPQFIFQYYREEENGRGNFPPRFSGLQFPNYSSELNVNALELDDSALYLCASSSRTGEHYGYTFGSGTRLTVV.

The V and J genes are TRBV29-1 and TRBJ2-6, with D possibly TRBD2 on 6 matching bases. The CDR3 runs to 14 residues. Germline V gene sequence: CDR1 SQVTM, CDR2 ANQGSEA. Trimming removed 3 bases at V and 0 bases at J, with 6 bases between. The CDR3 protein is CSVDGSSGANVLTF. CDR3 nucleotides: TGCAGCGTTGACGGGAGCTCTGGGGCCAACGTCCTGACTTTC. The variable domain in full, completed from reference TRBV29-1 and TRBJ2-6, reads SAVISQKPSRDICQRGTSLTIQCQVDSQVTMMFWYRQQPGQSLTLIATANQGSEATYESGFVIDKFPISRPNLTFSTLTVSNMSPEDSSIYLCSVDGSSGANVLTFGAGSRLTVL.

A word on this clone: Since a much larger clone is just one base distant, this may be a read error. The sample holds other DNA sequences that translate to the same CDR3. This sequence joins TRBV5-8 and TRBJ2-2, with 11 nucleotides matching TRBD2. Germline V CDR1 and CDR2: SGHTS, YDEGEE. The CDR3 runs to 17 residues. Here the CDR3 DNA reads TGTGCCAGCAGCTCCCTCGGGACTAGCGGTTCCACCGGTGAGCTGTTTTTT. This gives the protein CASSSLGTSGSTGELFF.

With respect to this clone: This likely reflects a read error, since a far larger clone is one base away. CDR3 region: CASSSGTGALEAFF. Written as DNA, the CDR3 is TGCGCCAGCAGCTCGGGGACAGGGGCTCTGGAAGCTTTCTTT. The gene calls are TRBV5-1 and TRBJ1-1, with TRBD1 identical over 10 bases. The germline V gene encodes CDR1 SGHRS and CDR2 YFSETQ. V was pared by 3 bases and J by 8 bases, with 7 bases of the junction left unmatched. The CDR3 contains 14 residues.

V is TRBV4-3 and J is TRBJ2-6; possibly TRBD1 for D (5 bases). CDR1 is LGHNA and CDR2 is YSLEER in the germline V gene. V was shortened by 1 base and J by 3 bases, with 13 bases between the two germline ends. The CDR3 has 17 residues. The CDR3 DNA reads TGCGCCAGCAGCCAAGCCAGGGATCACCTTGGGGCCAACGTCCTGACTTTC. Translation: CASSQARDHLGANVLTF.

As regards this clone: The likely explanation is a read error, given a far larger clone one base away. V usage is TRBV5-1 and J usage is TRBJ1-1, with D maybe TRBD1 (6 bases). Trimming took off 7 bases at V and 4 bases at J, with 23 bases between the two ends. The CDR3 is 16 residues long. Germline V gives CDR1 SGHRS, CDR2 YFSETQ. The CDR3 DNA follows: TGCGCCAGCGGCGAACCCGTCAGGGGCAAGAGCACTGAAGCTTTCTTT. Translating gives CASGEPVRGKSTEAFF.

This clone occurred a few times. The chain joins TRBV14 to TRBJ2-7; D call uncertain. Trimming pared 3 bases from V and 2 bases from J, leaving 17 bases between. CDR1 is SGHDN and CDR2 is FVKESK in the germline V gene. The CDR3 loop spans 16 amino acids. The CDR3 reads CASSQNFGYGTYEQYF. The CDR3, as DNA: TGTGCCAGCAGCCAGAACTTTGGGTACGGCACCTACGAGCAGTACTTC.

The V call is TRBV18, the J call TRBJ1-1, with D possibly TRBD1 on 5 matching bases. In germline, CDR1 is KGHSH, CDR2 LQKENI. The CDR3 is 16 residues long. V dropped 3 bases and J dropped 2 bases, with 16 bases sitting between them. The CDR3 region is CASSPPGGRANTEAFF. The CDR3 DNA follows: TGTGCCAGCTCACCCCCTGGGGGTAGGGCAAACACTGAAGCTTTCTTT. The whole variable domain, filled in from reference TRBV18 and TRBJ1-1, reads NAGVMQNPRHLVRRRGQEARLRCSPMKGHSHVYWYRQLPEEGLKFMVYLQKENIIDESGMPKERFSAEFPKEGPSILRIQQVVRGDSAAYFCASSPPGGRANTEAFFGQGTRLTVV.

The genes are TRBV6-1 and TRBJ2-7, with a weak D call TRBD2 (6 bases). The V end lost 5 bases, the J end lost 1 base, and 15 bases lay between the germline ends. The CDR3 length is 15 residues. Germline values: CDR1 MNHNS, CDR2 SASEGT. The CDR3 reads CASSPSSEGSYEQYF. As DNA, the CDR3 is TGTGCCAGCAGTCCCTCTAGCGAAGGATCCTACGAGCAGTACTTC.

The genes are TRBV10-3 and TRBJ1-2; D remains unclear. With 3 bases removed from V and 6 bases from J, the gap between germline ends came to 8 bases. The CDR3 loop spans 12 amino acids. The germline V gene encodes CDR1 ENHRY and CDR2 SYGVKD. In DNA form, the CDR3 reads TGTGCCATCAGTGAAAATGGGGATGGCTACACCTTC. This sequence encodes CAISENGDGYTF.

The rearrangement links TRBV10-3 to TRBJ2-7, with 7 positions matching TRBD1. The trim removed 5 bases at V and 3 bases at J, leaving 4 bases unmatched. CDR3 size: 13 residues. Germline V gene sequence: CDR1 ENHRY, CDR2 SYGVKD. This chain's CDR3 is CAISRQGGYEQYF. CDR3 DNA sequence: TGTGCCATCAGTCGACAGGGTGGCTACGAGCAGTACTTC.

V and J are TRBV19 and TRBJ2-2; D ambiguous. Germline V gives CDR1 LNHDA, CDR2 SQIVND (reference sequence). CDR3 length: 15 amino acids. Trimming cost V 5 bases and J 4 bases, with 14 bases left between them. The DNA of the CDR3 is TGTGCCAGTAGTTTCCTGTGGCGGAGCACCGGGGAGCTGTTTTTT. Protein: CASSFLWRSTGELFF.

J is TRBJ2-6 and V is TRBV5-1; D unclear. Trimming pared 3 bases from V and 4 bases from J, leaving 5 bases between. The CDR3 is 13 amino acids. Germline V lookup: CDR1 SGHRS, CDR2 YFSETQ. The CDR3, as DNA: TGCGCCAGCAGCTATGGAGGGGCCAACGTCCTGACTTTC. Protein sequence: CASSYGGANVLTF.

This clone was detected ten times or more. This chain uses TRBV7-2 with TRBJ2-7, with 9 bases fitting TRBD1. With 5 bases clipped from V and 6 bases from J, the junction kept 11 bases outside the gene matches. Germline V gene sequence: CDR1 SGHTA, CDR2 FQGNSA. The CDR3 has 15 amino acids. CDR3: CASSPTAGTGREQYF. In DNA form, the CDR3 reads TGTGCCAGCAGCCCAACAGCCGGGACAGGGCGCGAGCAGTACTTC.

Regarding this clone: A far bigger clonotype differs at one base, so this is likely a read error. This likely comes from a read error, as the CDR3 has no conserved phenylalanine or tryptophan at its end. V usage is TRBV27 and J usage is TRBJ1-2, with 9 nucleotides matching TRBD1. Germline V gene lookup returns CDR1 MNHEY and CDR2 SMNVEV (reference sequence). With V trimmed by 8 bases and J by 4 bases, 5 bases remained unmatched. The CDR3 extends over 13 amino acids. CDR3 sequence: CASATGGLYGYTS. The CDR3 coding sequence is TGTGCCAGCGCTACAGGGGGCCTCTATGGCTACACCTCC.

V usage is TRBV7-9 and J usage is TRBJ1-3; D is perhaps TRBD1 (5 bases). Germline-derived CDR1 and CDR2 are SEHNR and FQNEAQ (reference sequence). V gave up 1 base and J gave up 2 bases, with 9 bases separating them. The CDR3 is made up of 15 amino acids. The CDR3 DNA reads TGTGCCAGCAGCTTAGATAGCAGGGCTGGAAACACCATATATTTT. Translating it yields CASSLDSRAGNTIYF.

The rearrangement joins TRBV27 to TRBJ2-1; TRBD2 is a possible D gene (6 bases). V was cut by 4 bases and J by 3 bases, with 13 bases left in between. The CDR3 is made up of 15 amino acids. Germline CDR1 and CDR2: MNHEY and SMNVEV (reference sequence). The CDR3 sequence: CASSSQTRIYNEQFF. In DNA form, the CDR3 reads TGTGCCAGCAGTTCCCAGACTAGGATCTACAATGAGCAGTTCTTC.